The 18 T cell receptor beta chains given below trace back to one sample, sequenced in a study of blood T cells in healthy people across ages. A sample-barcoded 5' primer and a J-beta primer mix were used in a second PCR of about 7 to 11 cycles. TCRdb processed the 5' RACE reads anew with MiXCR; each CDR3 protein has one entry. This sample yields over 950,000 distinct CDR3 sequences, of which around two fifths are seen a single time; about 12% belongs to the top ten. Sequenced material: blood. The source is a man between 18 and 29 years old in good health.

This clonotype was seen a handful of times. The CDR3, as DNA: TGTGCCAGCAGCGTATCCGGTGGGTCTTCCTACAATGAGCAGTACTTC. It yields the protein CASSVSGGSSYNEQYF. The V and J genes are TRBV9 and TRBJ2-1; D remains unclear. The J call may not be correct, given that the DNA end is closer to TRBJ2-7. CDR3 length: 16 residues. CDR1 and CDR2 from the germline V gene are SGDLS and YYNGEE.

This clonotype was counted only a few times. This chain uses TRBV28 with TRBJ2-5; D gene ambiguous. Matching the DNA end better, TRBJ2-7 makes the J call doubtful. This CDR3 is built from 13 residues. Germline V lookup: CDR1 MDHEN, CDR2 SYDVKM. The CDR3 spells CASSFLSGPEQYF. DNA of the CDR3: TGTGCCAGCAGTTTTCTTTCAGGACCCGAGCAGTACTTC.

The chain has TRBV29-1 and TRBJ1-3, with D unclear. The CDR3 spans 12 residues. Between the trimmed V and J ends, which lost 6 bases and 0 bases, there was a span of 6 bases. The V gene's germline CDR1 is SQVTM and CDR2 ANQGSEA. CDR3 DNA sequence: TGCAGCGTGGGGAGCTCTGGAAACACCATATATTTT. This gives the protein CSVGSSGNTIYF.

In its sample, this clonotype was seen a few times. The CDR3 sequence: CSVKGGLASGQTQYF. CDR3 coding DNA: TGCAGCGTCAAGGGTGGTCTAGCGTCAGGGCAGACCCAGTACTTC. The chain is built from TRBV29-1 and TRBJ2-7; maybe TRBD2 (6 bases). The better agreement between TRBJ2-5 and the DNA end casts doubt on the J call. This CDR3 is built from 15 residues. Germline V CDR1 and CDR2: SQVTM, ANQGSEA.

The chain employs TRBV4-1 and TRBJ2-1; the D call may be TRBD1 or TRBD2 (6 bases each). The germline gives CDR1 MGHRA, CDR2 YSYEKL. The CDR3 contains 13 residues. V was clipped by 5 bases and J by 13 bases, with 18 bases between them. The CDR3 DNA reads TGCGCCAGCAGCGGGGGGCCGGAAGAGACCCAGTTCTTC. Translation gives CASSGGPEETQFF.

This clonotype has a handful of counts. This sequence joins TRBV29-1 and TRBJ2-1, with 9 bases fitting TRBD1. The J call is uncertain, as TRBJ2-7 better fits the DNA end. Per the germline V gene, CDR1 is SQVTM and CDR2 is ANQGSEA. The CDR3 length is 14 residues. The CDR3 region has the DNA TGCAGCGCCTCGGACAGGGGCCACCCAAATGAGCAGTACTTC. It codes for CSASDRGHPNEQYF.

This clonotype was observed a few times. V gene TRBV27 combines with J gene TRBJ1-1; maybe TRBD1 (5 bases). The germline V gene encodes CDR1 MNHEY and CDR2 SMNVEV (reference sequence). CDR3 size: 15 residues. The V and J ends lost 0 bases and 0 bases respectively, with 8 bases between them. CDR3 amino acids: CASSLSGAVNTEAFF. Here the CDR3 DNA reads TGTGCCAGCAGTTTATCAGGGGCTGTGAACACTGAAGCTTTCTTT.

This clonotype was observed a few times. CDR3 in amino acids: CASRNSGRGTEAFF. The CDR3 DNA reads TGTGCCAGCAGGAATTCTGGGAGAGGAACTGAAGCTTTCTTT. V gene TRBV6-2 or TRBV6-3 combines with J gene TRBJ1-1; D call uncertain. V lost 6 bases and J 5 bases, leaving 16 bases between the germline ends. CDR1 is MNHEY and CDR2 is SVGEGT in the germline V gene. This CDR3 spans 14 amino acids.

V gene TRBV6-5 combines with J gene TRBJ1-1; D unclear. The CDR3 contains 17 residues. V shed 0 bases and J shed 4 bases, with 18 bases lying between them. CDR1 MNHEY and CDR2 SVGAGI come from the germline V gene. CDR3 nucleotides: TGTGCCAGCAGTTACTCGATGGCAGGAACCCTGGGCACTGAAGCTTTCTTT. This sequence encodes CASSYSMAGTLGTEAFF.

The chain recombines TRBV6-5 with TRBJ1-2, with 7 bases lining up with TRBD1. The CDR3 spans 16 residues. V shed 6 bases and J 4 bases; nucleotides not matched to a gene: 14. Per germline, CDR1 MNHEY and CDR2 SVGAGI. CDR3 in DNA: TGTGCCAGCAGGGATTCAATTTCGGGACAGACCTATGGCTACACCTTC. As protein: CASRDSISGQTYGYTF.

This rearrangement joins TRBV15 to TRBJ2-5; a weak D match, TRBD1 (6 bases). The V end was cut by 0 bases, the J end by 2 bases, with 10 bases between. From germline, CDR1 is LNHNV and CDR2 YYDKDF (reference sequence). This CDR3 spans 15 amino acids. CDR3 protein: CATSRDRGQQETQYF. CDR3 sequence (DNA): TGTGCCACCAGCAGAGATAGAGGACAGCAAGAGACCCAGTACTTC.

In DNA form, the CDR3 reads TGCAGTGCTAGACGGCGGGACAGGGTATGGGAGCAGTTCTTC. Amino acids: CSARRRDRVWEQFF. The chain employs TRBV20-1 and TRBJ2-1; 9 nucleotides match TRBD1. V lost 2 bases to trimming and J lost 10 bases; unmatched junction nucleotides: 9. Germline CDR1 is DFQATT and CDR2 is SNEGSKA (reference sequence). This CDR3 has 14 residues.

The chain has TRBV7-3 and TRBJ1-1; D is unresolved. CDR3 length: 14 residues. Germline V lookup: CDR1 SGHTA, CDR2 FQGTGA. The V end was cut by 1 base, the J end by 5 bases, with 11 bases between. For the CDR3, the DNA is TGTGCCAGCAGCTTAAATGGCAAGAATACTGAAGCTTTCTTT. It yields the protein CASSLNGKNTEAFF.

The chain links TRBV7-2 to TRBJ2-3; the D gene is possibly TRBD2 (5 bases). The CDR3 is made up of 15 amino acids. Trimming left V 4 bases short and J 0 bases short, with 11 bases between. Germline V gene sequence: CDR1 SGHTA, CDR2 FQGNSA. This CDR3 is CASSSGLPSTDTQYF. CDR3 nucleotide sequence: TGTGCCAGCAGCTCTGGACTTCCTAGCACAGATACGCAGTATTTT.

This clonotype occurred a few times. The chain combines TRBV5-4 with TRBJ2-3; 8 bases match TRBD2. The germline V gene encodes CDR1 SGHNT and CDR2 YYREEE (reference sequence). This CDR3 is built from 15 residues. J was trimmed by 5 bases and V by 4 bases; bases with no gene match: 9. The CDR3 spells CASSPSGGALDTQYF. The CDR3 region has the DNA TGTGCCAGCAGCCCTTCCGGGGGGGCGTTAGATACGCAGTATTTT.

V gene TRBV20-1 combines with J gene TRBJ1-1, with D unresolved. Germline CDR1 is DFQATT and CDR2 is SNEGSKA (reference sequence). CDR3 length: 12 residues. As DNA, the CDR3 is TGCAGGGTATTACGGGGTGACACTGAAGCTTTCTTT. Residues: CRVLRGDTEAFF.

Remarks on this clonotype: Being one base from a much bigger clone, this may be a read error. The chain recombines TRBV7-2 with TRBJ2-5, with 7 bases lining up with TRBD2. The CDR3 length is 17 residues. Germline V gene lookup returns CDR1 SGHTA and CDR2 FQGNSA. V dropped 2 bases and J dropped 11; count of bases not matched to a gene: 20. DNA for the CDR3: TGTGCCAGCAGCTTATTGTCTCTAGCGGCCTCCTACAATGAGCAGTACTTC. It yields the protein CASSLLSLAASYNEQYF.

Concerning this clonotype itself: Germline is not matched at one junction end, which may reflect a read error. This CDR3 reads CASSENRDFYGCTF. CDR3 DNA: TGTGCCAGCAGCGAGAACAGGGACTTCTATGGCTGCACCTTC. The gene calls are TRBV7-2 and TRBJ1-2, with D possibly TRBD1 on 6 matching bases. Germline V gene lookup returns CDR1 SGHTA and CDR2 FQGNSA. The CDR3 is 14 residues long. Filled out from reference TRBV7-2 and TRBJ1-2, the complete variable domain reads GAGVSQSPSNKVTEKGKDVELRCDPISGHTALYWYRQSLGQGLEFLIYFQGNSAPDKSGLPSDRFSAERTGGSVSTLTIQRTQQEDSAVYLCASSENRDFYGCTFGSGTRLTVV.